This T cell receptor (beta chain) was captured in a study of control samples from healthy donors and cancer patients. Germline trimming cut 5 bases from V and 3 bases from J; bases unmatched to any gene: 4. The CDR3 has 15 amino acids. CDR1 is LNHNV and CDR2 is YYDKDF in the germline V gene (reference sequence). Sequencing used immunoSEQ multiplex PCR; TCRdb keeps in-frame clones, though not all of them. The profile shows approximately 120,000 clones, 80% to 90% of them singletons. The gene calls are TRBV15 and TRBJ2-2, with 9 bases aligning to TRBD2. The TCR sequence derives from a woman in her forties or fifties in good health. Sequencing used blood. CDR3 sequence (DNA): TGTGCCACCAGCGGGATAGCGGGAGACACCGGGGAGCTGTTTTTT. It is translated as CATSGIAGDTGELFF.